Detailed here is one TCR beta chain. The count of this clone is one. The antigen this receptor binds is unknown. No qualities accompany the bases; no much larger clone lies one base away. The data were taken from a study of cytomegalovirus exposure and HLA in healthy donors (dated by TCRdb to about 2017). Study-level background: An earlier analysis of 550 to 700 of the donors reported approximately 300 Gb of sequence data and around 110 million unique TCR beta sequences from roughly 180 million T cells. About 320 gigabases of sequencing data and 70 million to 85 million unique TCR sequences were included in an early release covering about 700 HLA-typed donors. Among the roughly 430 genotyped donors, under 90% belonged to the genetic ancestry cluster associated with self-reported Caucasian donors. The aim of the study was to test whether cataloging public T cell receptors could identify signatures of past pathogen exposure. The T cell repertoires of around 670 subjects were profiled by immunosequencing and related to cytomegalovirus serostatus. Besides the first cohort of about 730 subjects, a separate validation cohort made up of 120 different subjects was used. High-throughput TCR immunosequencing, statistical association of individual TCRs with disease status, and machine learning were combined to predict cytomegalovirus infection status. A later analysis re-analyzed previously published TCR beta repertoires from 660 or so donors and added high-resolution HLA genotyping to study TCR occurrence patterns. The later analysis used no new phenotypic data to find candidate immune exposures, relying instead on TCR beta sequences and their occurrence across donors. To decide whether each TCR beta V gene segment behaved as functional or pseudogenic, an earlier analysis of fewer than 750 of the donors relied on high-throughput TCR beta sequencing. Alongside the repertoire data, information on donor age, sex, ethnicity and CMV serostatus was compiled. A later genetic analysis used genome-wide SNP genotypes for about three fifths of the 666 donors, treating that subset as a discovery cohort. All discovery cohort repertoires had been generated using a single sequencing platform. Both class I and class II loci were covered by HLA typing, at four-digit resolution. The number of donors typed differed by locus, with 629-630 for A, B, C, DRB1 and DQB1, more than 500 for DQA1, some 570 for DPA1, and some 440 for DPB1. Because of strong linkage in the cohort, roughly five DR-DQ haplotypes were treated as single units for association and clustering. Among roughly 400 genotyped donors of the cohort, an average of around 250,000 unique TCR beta nucleotide sequences was sequenced per donor, of which about 18% were non-productive.

The library was obtained by the immunoSEQ multiplex PCR assay. A mixture of 60 forward primers for TCR Vbeta segments and 13 reverse primers for TCR Jbeta segments was used in the multiplex PCR. Amplification of the CDR3 region of rearranged TCR beta genes was performed with a multiplex PCR assay on genomic DNA. The amplified TCR beta libraries were sequenced on the Illumina HiSeq System as 87-base-pair reads. The paper's data handling went like this. A later analysis tallied 70 million to 100 million unique TCR beta chains across the 660 or so repertoires, and approximately 12 million of those chains were shared by two or more donors. Raw reads were error-corrected and collapsed into unique sequences with a nearest-neighbor algorithm that merged closely related sequences to remove PCR and sequencing errors. V, D and J gene segments were assigned by aligning CDR3 sequences to IMGT reference sequences. For a sequence to be retained, at least a six-nucleotide match to both a V gene segment and a J gene segment was required. A rearrangement was called productive if the CDR3 had no stop codons and remained in frame with V and J, and every other rearrangement was called non-productive. CDR3 was defined by IMGT convention, running from the second conserved V-encoded cysteine to the conserved J-encoded phenylalanine. Sequences without an unambiguous match to a single V gene segment were excluded from the earlier analysis of approximately 560 of the donors. In an earlier analysis of some 590 of the donors, a V segment was called functional when productive rearrangements were above 56.7%, and segregating when the standard deviation between donors exceeded 5%. A statistical classification framework was developed to diagnose cytomegalovirus status using the catalog of TCR beta chain sequences. In a later analysis, V and J genes were assigned by comparing TCR nucleotide sequences against IMGT/GENE-DB human TR gene sequences. Using the TCRdist pipeline, a later analysis assigned CDR3 sequences along with most-parsimonious VDJ recombination scenarios. In a later analysis, every TCR beta chain was defined by the combination of its CDR3 amino acid sequence and its V-gene family, and reads without a unique V-gene family were dropped. To address suspected cross-contamination and a sequencing artifact, a later analysis removed roughly 580 highly shared, low-generation-probability nucleotide sequences. For each public chain, a later analysis derived a clonal expansion index from normalized ranks of inferred template counts within each repertoire. In a later analysis, generation probabilities were computed using a VDJ recombination model fitted to out-of-frame rearrangements, and the results were checked against IGoR. A later analysis scored TCR-TCR, TCR-HLA and TCR-CMV co-occurrence with hypergeometric tests, applying a repertoire-size bias correction to TCR pairs. In a later analysis, false discovery rates were estimated by permuting HLA or CMV assignments 20 times. A later analysis grouped co-occurring TCRs with DBSCAN, adding TCRdist sequence similarity when clustering within HLA-allele-positive subsets. Repertoires with fewer than 30,000 or more than 120,000 public chains were left out of co-occurrence clustering, as were four to six repertoires with anomalous nucleotide sharing. Entries here come from immuneACCESS through TCRdb and include only in-frame sequences with V and J called. Some clones fail to appear in such tables; in the studies checked, an unresolved V gene covers under half of the shortfall, and the cause of the remainder is unknown. V and J calls and clone size are copied from that table; D and trimming were computed from the DNA. For this sample the table gives about 110,000 clones, of which roughly 80% were detected only once. Of the sample, approximately 2.2% is held by the ten largest clones.

The investigation overall reported the following: According to a later analysis, parvovirus B19, influenza, CMV and Epstein-Barr virus appeared linked to several top co-occurrence clusters. Compared with the 666-donor mean, donors in an Asian-associated ancestry cluster had fewer N-insertions in productive TCRs, according to a later genetic analysis. In a later analysis, HLA-associated TCR beta chains were found to be more clonally expanded and to have lower generation probabilities than equally common non-associated chains. The presence/absence analyses assumed that sequencing depth was roughly uniform across donors, and that assumption may not be true. A further reported finding was that TCR beta sequences accurately predicted the HLA-A and HLA-B alleles for most subjects in the first cohort. Because counts were too low, seventeen rarely observed V segments, including chromosome 9 orphons, were excluded from the earlier analysis of some 590 of the donors. The sequencing pipeline was judged likely to have produced a cluster of highly shared sequence variants as a technical artifact. A later analysis associated about 18,000 TCR beta sequences with specific HLA alleles at a false discovery rate of 0.05. A later analysis found that most CMV-associated TCR beta chains appeared HLA-restricted, with HLA associations seemingly driven largely by CMV exposure. Across donors, most TCR sequences were observed very rarely, whereas some public TCRs were present in many individuals. It was suggested by the authors that the approach could potentially be generalized to other disease states and immunological phenotypes. A few of the identified cytomegalovirus-associated TCR beta chains were confirmed in vitro to be specific for cytomegalovirus antigens. The cohort was sequenced for TCR beta chains only, and without alpha or paired-chain data the features that could be detected were limited. In a later analysis, the rate of TCR association differed among HLA loci, with DRB1 alleles having the most associated TCRs and HLA-C alleles having the fewest. Broadly in line with IMGT annotations, most TCR beta V segments showed up in productive rearrangements about 90% or about 30% of the time in an earlier analysis of 450 to 750 of the donors. Correlated functional status among segregating V segments might reflect linkage disequilibrium, but an unknown experimental factor could not be ruled out. Because some donors lacked HLA typing at each locus, the association tests relied only on the typed subset. A total of roughly 160 TCR beta chains were listed by the study as associated with cytomegalovirus. Assigning TCR associations to individual alleles was difficult when HLA alleles, especially DR and DQ, strongly co-occurred. A later genetic analysis associated a missense DCLRE1C variant with V-gene and J-gene trimming of TCR beta chains, and an independent cohort replicated the association. The only immune exposure information available for the cohort was CMV serostatus. In both the original and validation cohorts, the classifier was reported to diagnose cytomegalovirus status with high specificity and sensitivity.

The cohort consisted of approximately 670 healthy bone marrow donors. At the time of sampling, all cohort members were nominally healthy, though unrecorded immune exposures were likely present. The donor tested CMV seronegative and was one of the 352 seronegative cohort members. Each donor provided a peripheral blood sample, and peripheral blood mononuclear cells were used for TCR beta sequencing. The Qiagen DNeasy Blood Extraction Kit was used to extract genomic DNA from the blood cell samples. The sample was PBMCs. This receptor was identified in a man between 25 and 39 years old in good health and CMV-seronegative.

In nucleotides, the sequence is TGTGCCAGCAGTTATCAGGGGGCCGGGTATGGCTACACCTTC. Its product reads: CASSYQGAGYGYTF. The V and J genes are TRBV6-1 and TRBJ1-2; 8 nucleotides in the junction match TRBD1. Clipping removes 5 bases from V and 5 bases from J, with 7 as the unmatched junction base count. From the cysteine through the phenylalanine, the CDR3 covers 14 amino acids. The sequence is cut down to CDR3 DNA, 42 bases in frame from base 1. Via the germline V gene, CDR1 is MNHNS and CDR2 SASEGT.